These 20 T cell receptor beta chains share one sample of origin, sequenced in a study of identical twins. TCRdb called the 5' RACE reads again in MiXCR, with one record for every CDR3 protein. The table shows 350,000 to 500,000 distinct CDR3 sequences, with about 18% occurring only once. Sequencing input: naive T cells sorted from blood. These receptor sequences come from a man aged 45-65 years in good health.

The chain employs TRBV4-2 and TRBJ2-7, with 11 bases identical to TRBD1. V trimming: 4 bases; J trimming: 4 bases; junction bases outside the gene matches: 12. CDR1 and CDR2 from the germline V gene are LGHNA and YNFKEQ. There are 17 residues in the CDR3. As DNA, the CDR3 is TGTGCCAGCAGCCTCGCGGAGGGGGGACAGGGGGGGTACGAGCAGTACTTC. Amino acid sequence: CASSLAEGGQGGYEQYF.

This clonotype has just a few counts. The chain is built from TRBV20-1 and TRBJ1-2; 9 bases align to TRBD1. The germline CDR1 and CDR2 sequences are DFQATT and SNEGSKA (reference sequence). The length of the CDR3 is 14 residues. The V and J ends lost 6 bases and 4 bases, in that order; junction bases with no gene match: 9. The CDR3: CSAEQGALVYGYTF. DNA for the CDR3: TGCAGTGCAGAACAGGGGGCGCTAGTCTATGGCTACACCTTC.

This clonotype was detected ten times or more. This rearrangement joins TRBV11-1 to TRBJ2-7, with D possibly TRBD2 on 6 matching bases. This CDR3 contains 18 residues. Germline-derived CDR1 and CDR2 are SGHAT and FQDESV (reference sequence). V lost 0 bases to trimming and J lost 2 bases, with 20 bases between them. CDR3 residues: CASSLARGIGTDAYEQYF. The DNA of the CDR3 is TGTGCCAGCAGCTTAGCGAGAGGTATCGGGACTGACGCCTACGAGCAGTACTTC.

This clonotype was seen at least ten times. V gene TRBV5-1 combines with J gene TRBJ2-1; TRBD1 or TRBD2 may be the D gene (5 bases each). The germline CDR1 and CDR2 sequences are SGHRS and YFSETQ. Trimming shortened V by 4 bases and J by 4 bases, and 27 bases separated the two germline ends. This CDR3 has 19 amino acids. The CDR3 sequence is CASSQPERLGLRGYNEQFF. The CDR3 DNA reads TGCGCCAGCAGCCAACCTGAACGTCTGGGATTGAGGGGTTACAATGAGCAGTTCTTC. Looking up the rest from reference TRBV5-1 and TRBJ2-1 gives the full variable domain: KAGVTQTPRYLIKTRGQQVTLSCSPISGHRSVSWYQQTPGQGLQFLFEYFSETQRNKGNFPGRFSGRQFSNSRSEMNVSTLELGDSALYLCASSQPERLGLRGYNEQFFGPGTRLTVL.

The CDR3 loop reads CATQGVVHEQYF. DNA of the CDR3: TGTGCCACACAGGGGGTGGTCCACGAGCAGTACTTC. The chain combines TRBV28 with TRBJ2-7; 8 positions match TRBD1. The CDR3 totals 12 residues. V trimming: 10 bases; J trimming: 5 bases; junction bases outside the gene matches: 7. Germline V gives CDR1 MDHEN, CDR2 SYDVKM. The full variable domain, with the rest looked up from reference TRBV28 and TRBJ2-7, is DVKVTQSSRYLVKRTGEKVFLECVQDMDHENMFWYRQDPGLGLRLIYFSYDVKMKEKGDIPEGYSVSREKKERFSLILESASTNQTSMYLCATQGVVHEQYFGPGTRLTVT.

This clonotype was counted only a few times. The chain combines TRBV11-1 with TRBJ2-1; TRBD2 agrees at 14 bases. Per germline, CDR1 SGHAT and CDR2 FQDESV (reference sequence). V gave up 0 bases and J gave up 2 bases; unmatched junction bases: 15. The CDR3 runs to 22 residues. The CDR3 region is CASSLATLGGTSGRRPYNEQFF. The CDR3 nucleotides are TGTGCCAGCAGCTTAGCCACTTTAGGCGGGACTAGCGGGAGAAGGCCCTACAATGAGCAGTTCTTC.

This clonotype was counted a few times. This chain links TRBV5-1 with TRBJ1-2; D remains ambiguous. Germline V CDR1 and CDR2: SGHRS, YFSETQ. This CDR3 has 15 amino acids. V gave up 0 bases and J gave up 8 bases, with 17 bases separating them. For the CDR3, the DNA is TGCGCCAGCAGCTTGGCGGATCCGGGTTCCGTCGGCTACACCTTC. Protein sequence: CASSLADPGSVGYTF.

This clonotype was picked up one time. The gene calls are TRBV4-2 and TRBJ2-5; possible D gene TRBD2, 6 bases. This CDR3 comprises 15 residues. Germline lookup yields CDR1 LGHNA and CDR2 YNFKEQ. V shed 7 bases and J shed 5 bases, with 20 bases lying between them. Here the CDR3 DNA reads TGTGCCAGCACCAAGCCCGGGACTCTGAGGGAGACCCAGTACTTC. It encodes CASTKPGTLRETQYF.

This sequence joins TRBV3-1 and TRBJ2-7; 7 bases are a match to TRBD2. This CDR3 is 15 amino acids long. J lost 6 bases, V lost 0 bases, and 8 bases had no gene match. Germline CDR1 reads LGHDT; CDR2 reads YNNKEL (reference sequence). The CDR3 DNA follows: TGTGCCAGCAGCCAAGAGGCTAGCGGCTCGGTCGAGCAGTACTTC. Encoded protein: CASSQEASGSVEQYF.

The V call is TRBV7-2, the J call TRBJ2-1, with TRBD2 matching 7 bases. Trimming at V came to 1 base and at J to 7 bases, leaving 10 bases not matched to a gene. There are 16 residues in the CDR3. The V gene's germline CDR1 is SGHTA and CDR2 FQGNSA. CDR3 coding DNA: TGTGCCAGCAGCTTAGGGGGGGGTGTATCGCGGAATGAGCAGTTCTTC. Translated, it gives CASSLGGGVSRNEQFF. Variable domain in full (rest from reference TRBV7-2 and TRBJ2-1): GAGVSQSPSNKVTEKGKDVELRCDPISGHTALYWYRQSLGQGLEFLIYFQGNSAPDKSGLPSDRFSAERTGGSVSTLTIQRTQQEDSAVYLCASSLGGGVSRNEQFFGPGTRLTVL.

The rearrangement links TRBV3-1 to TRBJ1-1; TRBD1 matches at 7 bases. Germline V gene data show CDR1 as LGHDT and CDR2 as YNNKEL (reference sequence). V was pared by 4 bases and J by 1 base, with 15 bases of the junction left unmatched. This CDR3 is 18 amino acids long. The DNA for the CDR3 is TGTGCCAGCAGCCCATACTTCGAGGGGACAGCGTCGAACACTGAAGCTTTCTTT. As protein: CASSPYFEGTASNTEAFF.

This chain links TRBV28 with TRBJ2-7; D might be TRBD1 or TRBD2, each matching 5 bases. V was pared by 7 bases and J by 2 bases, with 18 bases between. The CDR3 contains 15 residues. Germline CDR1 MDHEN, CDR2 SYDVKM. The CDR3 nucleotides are TGTGCCAGCATTGGTTTTGGGGGAGACACCTACGAGCAGTACTTC. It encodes CASIGFGGDTYEQYF.

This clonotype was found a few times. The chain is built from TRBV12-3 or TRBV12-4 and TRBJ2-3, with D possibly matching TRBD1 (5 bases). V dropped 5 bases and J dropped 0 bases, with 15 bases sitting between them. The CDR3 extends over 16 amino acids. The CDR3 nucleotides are TGTGCCAGCAGTCCCCAGGAACAGGCTAGCACAGATACGCAGTATTTT. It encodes CASSPQEQASTDTQYF.

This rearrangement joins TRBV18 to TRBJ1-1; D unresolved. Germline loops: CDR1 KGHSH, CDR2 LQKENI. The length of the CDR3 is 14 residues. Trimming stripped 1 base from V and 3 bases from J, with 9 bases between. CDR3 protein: CASSPQARDTEAFF. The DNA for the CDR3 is TGTGCCAGCTCACCACAAGCGAGGGACACTGAAGCTTTCTTT.

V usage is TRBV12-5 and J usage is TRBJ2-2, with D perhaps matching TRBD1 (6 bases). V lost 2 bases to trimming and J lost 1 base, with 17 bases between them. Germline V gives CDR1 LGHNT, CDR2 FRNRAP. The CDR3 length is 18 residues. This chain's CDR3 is CASGLQGMARLNTGELFF. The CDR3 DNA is TGTGCTAGTGGTTTGCAGGGGATGGCGCGGCTGAACACCGGGGAGCTGTTTTTT.

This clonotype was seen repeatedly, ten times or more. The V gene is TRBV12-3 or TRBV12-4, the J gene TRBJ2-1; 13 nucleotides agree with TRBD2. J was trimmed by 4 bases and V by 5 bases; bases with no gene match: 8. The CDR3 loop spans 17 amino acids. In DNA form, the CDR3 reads TGTGCCAGCAGTACAAAACCGGGACTAGCGGGATACAATGAGCAGTTCTTC. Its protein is CASSTKPGLAGYNEQFF.

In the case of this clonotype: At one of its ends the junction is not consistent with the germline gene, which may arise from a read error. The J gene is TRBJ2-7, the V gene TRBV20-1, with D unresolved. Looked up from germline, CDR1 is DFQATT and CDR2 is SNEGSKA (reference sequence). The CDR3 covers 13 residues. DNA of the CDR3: TGCAGTGCTACCCCTTCTTTTCCTCACCGCCCCCACTTC. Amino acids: CSATPSFPHRPHF.

As DNA, the CDR3 is TGTGCCAGCAGTTTCTGGGGGGATAATAGCAATCAGCCCCAGCATTTT. This codes for CASSFWGDNSNQPQHF. This chain links TRBV12-3 or TRBV12-4 with TRBJ1-5, with a tentative D call TRBD1 (5 bases). Trimming removed 3 bases from V and 0 bases from J, with 12 bases in between. The CDR3 is made up of 16 amino acids.

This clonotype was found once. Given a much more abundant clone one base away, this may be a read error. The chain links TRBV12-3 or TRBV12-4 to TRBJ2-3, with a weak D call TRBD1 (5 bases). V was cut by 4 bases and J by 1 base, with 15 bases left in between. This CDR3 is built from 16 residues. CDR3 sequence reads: CASSSGRIKGTDTQYF. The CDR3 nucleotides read TGTGCCAGCAGTTCAGGGCGTATTAAGGGCACAGATACGCAGTATTTT.

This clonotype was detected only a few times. The CDR3 loop is CSAARQLFNEKLFF. DNA for the CDR3: TGCAGTGCTGCCCGACAGTTATTTAATGAAAAACTGTTTTTT. The V call is TRBV20-1, the J call TRBJ1-4, with TRBD1 as a possible D gene (5 bases). The CDR3 is 14 amino acids. Trimming removed 5 bases from V and 4 bases from J, with 14 bases in between. Germline CDR1 is DFQATT and CDR2 is SNEGSKA (reference sequence).